This TCR beta chain was recovered during a study of cytomegalovirus exposure and HLA in healthy donors. PCR employed 60 Vbeta and 13 Jbeta primers. This table comes from immunoSEQ multiplex PCR, and its TCRdb copy is limited to in-frame clones, with some not included. The table records about 200,000 clones, less than 85% of them present only once. General observations from the study: What TCR beta sequences reportedly achieved was accurate prediction of HLA-A and HLA-B alleles in most subjects.

This clone was seen just once. Antigen unknown. Unmatched junction bases numbered 5, after V lost 3 bases and J lost 3 bases. Germline V gene lookup returns CDR1 KGHSH and CDR2 LQKENI. The CDR3 is made up of 15 amino acids. The sequenced sample was PBMCs. The TCR sequence derives from a girl between 5 and 17 years old in good health and CMV-seropositive. The rearrangement joins TRBV18 to TRBJ2-3; TRBD1 agrees at 8 bases. The CDR3 sequence: CASSPRQGSTDTQYF. CDR3 sequence (DNA): TGTGCCAGCTCACCGAGACAGGGGAGTACAGATACGCAGTATTTT.